The 16 T cell receptor beta chains listed next were all sequenced from one sample in a study of Graves' ophthalmopathy and Graves' hyperthyroidism (dated by TCRdb to the late 2010s). Sequencing was carried out with an Illumina HiSeq 2000. TCR beta CDR3 regions were amplified from RNA transcripts for repertoire sequencing. HTBI primers and the Qiagen OneStep RT-PCR kit were used in a first-round RT-PCR, which was followed by a second-round multiplex PCR, size selection and purification. In TCRdb, the public reads were trimmed at Q25 with fastp and aligned with MiXCR, with productive beta chains retained. CDR3 protein sequences are deduplicated, and each keeps its most common genes and DNA. In all, the sample holds hundreds of thousands of distinct CDR3 sequences, and approximately 40% of those were seen once. Approximately 46% of the sample is taken by the ten largest. Sequencing input: peripheral blood. These receptor sequences come from an adult man with Graves' ophthalmopathy.

In this sample, this clonotype turned up a few times. The chain links TRBV7-9 to TRBJ2-7; either TRBD1 or TRBD2 may supply D (5 bases each). In germline, CDR1 is SEHNR, CDR2 FQNEAQ (reference sequence). CDR3 length: 15 amino acids. V was clipped by 1 base and J by 1 base, with 11 bases between them. As DNA, the CDR3 is TGTGCCAGCAGCTTAGGTTGGGACGGATCCTACGAGCAGTACTTC. Translated, it gives CASSLGWDGSYEQYF.

Details on this clonotype: Mismatch with germline at one junction end may stem from a read error. The chain recombines TRBV10-3 with TRBJ2-7, with 14 bases aligning to TRBD2. Germline CDR1 ENHRY, CDR2 SYGVKD. The length of the CDR3 is 19 residues. The CDR3, as DNA: TGTGCCAGCAGTTACTCAGGACTAGCGGGAGGACCGGCTGGCGTCGAGCAGTACTTC. As protein: CASSYSGLAGGPAGVEQYF.

The sample holds many counts of this clonotype. J is TRBJ1-2 and V is TRBV29-1; D uncertain. V shed 7 bases and J shed 6 bases, with 15 bases lying between them. This CDR3 has 12 amino acids. Germline V CDR1 and CDR2: SQVTM, ANQGSEA. The CDR3 bases are TGCAGCGCTGTGAGCCAGAAGGATGGCTACACCTTC. Its protein is CSAVSQKDGYTF. The full variable domain, its missing parts supplied by reference TRBV29-1 and TRBJ1-2, is SAVISQKPSRDICQRGTSLTIQCQVDSQVTMMFWYRQQPGQSLTLIATANQGSEATYESGFVIDKFPISRPNLTFSTLTVSNMSPEDSSIYLCSAVSQKDGYTFGSGTRLTVV.

This clonotype was seen at least ten times. The rearrangement joins TRBV7-9 to TRBJ2-7; D not resolved. Germline V gene data show CDR1 as SEHNR and CDR2 as FQNEAQ (reference sequence). CDR3 length: 12 residues. V lost 6 bases and J 4 bases, leaving 10 bases between the germline ends. CDR3 region: CASSSPSYEQYF. CDR3 nucleotide sequence: TGTGCCAGCAGTTCCCCTAGTTACGAGCAGTACTTC.

The rearrangement uses TRBV7-8 and TRBJ2-7; D unresolved. Per germline, CDR1 SGHVS and CDR2 FQNEAQ. V was shortened by 5 bases and J by 4 bases, with 6 bases between the two germline ends. This CDR3 is 11 amino acids long. This CDR3 is CASSVQYEQYF. CDR3 bases: TGTGCCAGCAGCGTTCAGTACGAGCAGTACTTC.

Of note for this clonotype: Likely a read error: the CDR3 ends without its conserved phenylalanine or tryptophan. The V and J genes are TRBV10-3 and TRBJ2-3; D ambiguous. The germline V gene has CDR1 ENHRY and CDR2 SYGVKD. The CDR3 has 15 residues. Trimming stripped 7 bases from V and 1 base from J, with 15 bases between. In nucleotides, the CDR3 is TGTGCCATCACCGCGAACAGTGAGGGCACAGATACGCAGTATGTT. Translated: CAITANSEGTDTQYV.

This chain connects TRBV29-1 to TRBJ2-5, with 7 bases aligning to TRBD2. The CDR3 is made up of 11 amino acids. V lost 6 bases to trimming and J lost 5 bases; unmatched junction nucleotides: 3. CDR1 is SQVTM and CDR2 is ANQGSEA in the germline V gene. CDR3 nucleotides: TGCAGCGTCTATAGCGGGGAGACCCAGTACTTC. Translation gives CSVYSGETQYF.

The chain recombines TRBV10-3 with TRBJ1-1; D uncertain. V gave up 6 bases and J gave up 7 bases, with 18 bases separating them. CDR3 size: 14 residues. The germline V gene has CDR1 ENHRY and CDR2 SYGVKD. CDR3 sequence reads: CAIRVGLATNEAFF. Written as DNA, the CDR3 is TGTGCCATCAGGGTGGGCCTGGCAACTAATGAAGCTTTCTTT.

This clonotype was seen many times. The chain's CDR3 is CASSLSVQYF. In DNA form, the CDR3 reads TGTGCCAGCAGTTTATCAGTGCAGTACTTC. The chain is built from TRBV28 and TRBJ2-7, with D unclear. Trimming took off 1 base at V and 9 bases at J, with 4 bases between the two ends. Germline CDR1 is MDHEN and CDR2 is SYDVKM. The CDR3 is made up of 10 amino acids.

Regarding this clonotype: A clone one base away is much larger, so this may be a read error. V and J are TRBV9 and TRBJ1-5; 8 bases line up with TRBD1. V shed 3 bases, J shed 3 bases, and the junction held 2 bases outside the gene matches. CDR3 size: 14 residues. Germline V lookup: CDR1 SGDLS, CDR2 YYNGEE. Here the CDR3 reads CASSGDRYNQPQHF. The CDR3 coding sequence is TGTGCCAGCAGCGGGGACAGGTACAATCAGCCCCAGCATTTT.

This clonotype was observed many times. The chain has TRBV24-1 and TRBJ2-5, with 9 bases fitting TRBD1. V lost 4 bases to trimming and J lost 5 bases; unmatched junction nucleotides: 7. The CDR3 has 15 amino acids. Germline V CDR1 and CDR2: KGHDR, SFDVKD. The CDR3 DNA sequence: TGTGCCACCAGTGAACCTGGGACAGGGTCGGAGACCCAGTACTTC. Translation: CATSEPGTGSETQYF.

Only a few counts were recorded for this clonotype. V usage is TRBV5-1 and J usage is TRBJ1-4; TRBD1 matches 7 bases. Germline V lookup: CDR1 SGHRS, CDR2 YFSETQ. V was clipped by 0 bases and J by 8 bases; unmatched bases: 7. This CDR3 comprises 15 residues. The CDR3 nucleotides read TGCGCCAGCAGCTTGGCGCTGGCAGGGGGAGAAAAACTGTTTTTT. Translating it yields CASSLALAGGEKLFF. Variable domain in full (rest from reference TRBV5-1 and TRBJ1-4): KAGVTQTPRYLIKTRGQQVTLSCSPISGHRSVSWYQQTPGQGLQFLFEYFSETQRNKGNFPGRFSGRQFSNSRSEMNVSTLELGDSALYLCASSLALAGGEKLFFGSGTQLSVL.

This clonotype has at least ten counts. The chain has TRBV25-1 and TRBJ1-4, with D uncertain. The CDR3 covers 12 residues. Germline V CDR1 and CDR2: MGHDK, SYGVNS. With 5 bases removed from V and 11 bases from J, the gap between germline ends came to 12 bases. Here the CDR3 DNA reads TGTGCCAGCAGTATGGTCCTTGGGAAACTGTTTTTT. Translating it yields CASSMVLGKLFF. The whole variable domain, filled in from reference TRBV25-1 and TRBJ1-4, reads EADIYQTPRYLVIGTGKKITLECSQTMGHDKMYWYQQDPGMELHLIHYSYGVNSTEKGDLSSESTVSRIRTEHFPLTLESARPSHTSQYLCASSMVLGKLFFGSGTQLSVL.

The CDR3 sequence: CASSFFQEIRGTEAFF. The CDR3, as DNA: TGTGCCAGCAGCTTTTTTCAGGAGATTAGAGGCACTGAAGCTTTCTTT. The rearrangement uses TRBV11-2 and TRBJ1-1; no firm D call. The V end was cut by 3 bases, the J end by 4 bases, with 18 bases between. Germline values: CDR1 SGHAT, CDR2 FQNNGV. The CDR3 spans 16 residues.

A few counts support this clonotype. The V call is TRBV7-9, the J call TRBJ2-7, with 9 nucleotides matching TRBD1. With V trimmed by 7 bases and J by 6 bases, 16 bases remained unmatched. Germline CDR1 is SEHNR and CDR2 is FQNEAQ (reference sequence). CDR3 length equals 16 residues. The CDR3, as DNA: TGTGCCAGCACCCTGGGGGAGGGACAGGGTCGGGTCGAGCAGTACTTC. Protein product: CASTLGEGQGRVEQYF.

In this sample, this clonotype turned up many times. V gene TRBV2 combines with J gene TRBJ1-1; D call uncertain. V was clipped by 2 bases and J by 4 bases, with 8 bases between them. Germline CDR1 SNHLY, CDR2 FYNNEI. The CDR3 runs to 13 residues. As DNA, the CDR3 is TGTGCCAGCAGTGAAACGGTGAGCACTGAAGCTTTCTTT. It translates to CASSETVSTEAFF.